A single sample gave rise to the 11 T cell receptor beta chains below, sequenced in a study of OX40 agonist ivuxolimab in advanced cancers. TCRdb's copy holds only in-frame clones and misses some; the assay was immunoSEQ multiplex PCR. The profile shows tens of thousands of clones, 84% of them singletons. Sequencing used CD4+ or CD8+ T cells sorted from blood, obtained in a trial of the OX40 agonist ivuxolimab. These receptors all come from an adult with an advanced solid tumor such as melanoma, head and neck, liver or kidney cancer.

The chain recombines TRBV9 with TRBJ1-6; D gene ambiguous. V was trimmed by 0 bases and J by 5 bases, leaving 9 bases between them. The germline V gene has CDR1 SGDLS and CDR2 YYNGEE. The CDR3 length is 15 residues. The CDR3 loop reads CASSVGTRNNSPLHF. CDR3 coding DNA: TGTGCCAGCAGCGTAGGGACCAGAAATAATTCACCCCTCCACTTT.

This chain's CDR3 is CASRPGWGDYGYTF. DNA for the CDR3: TGTGCCAGTAGGCCGGGATGGGGCGACTATGGCTACACCTTC. The chain couples TRBV19 to TRBJ1-2, with D perhaps TRBD1 (5 bases). The germline gives CDR1 LNHDA, CDR2 SQIVND (reference sequence). The CDR3 is 14 amino acids. V was clipped by 6 bases and J by 3 bases, with 14 bases between them.

V and J are TRBV7-6 and TRBJ2-2, with TRBD2 matching 8 bases. Germline lookup yields CDR1 SGHVS and CDR2 FNYEAQ. This CDR3 comprises 15 residues. The junction had 7 bases not matched to a gene; V was cut back by 5 bases and J by 5 bases. The CDR3 spells CASSRTRGGTGELFF. In DNA form, the CDR3 reads TGTGCCAGCAGCCGGACTCGGGGGGGAACCGGGGAGCTGTTTTTT.

This rearrangement joins TRBV28 to TRBJ1-2, with unresolved D. The germline V and J ends were trimmed by 0 bases and 8 bases, with 13 bases remaining between them. The CDR3 has 14 residues. Germline CDR1 MDHEN, CDR2 SYDVKM. This CDR3 reads CASSLWGKETGYTF. CDR3 bases: TGTGCCAGCAGTTTATGGGGAAAAGAGACAGGCTACACCTTC.

This chain joins TRBV28 and TRBJ1-1, with a possible D match to TRBD1 (5 bases). The CDR3 consists of 14 residues. The germline V and J ends were trimmed by 6 bases and 3 bases, with 14 bases remaining between them. Germline loops: CDR1 MDHEN, CDR2 SYDVKM. DNA of the CDR3: TGTGCCAGCAGACCGAGCAGGGCAGACACTGAAGCTTTCTTT. Translating it yields CASRPSRADTEAFF. Looking up the rest from reference TRBV28 and TRBJ1-1 gives the full variable domain: DVKVTQSSRYLVKRTGEKVFLECVQDMDHENMFWYRQDPGLGLRLIYFSYDVKMKEKGDIPEGYSVSREKKERFSLILESASTNQTSMYLCASRPSRADTEAFFGQGTRLTVV.

This chain joins TRBV5-6 and TRBJ2-7, with 7 positions matching TRBD2. Germline V CDR1 and CDR2: SGHDT, YYEEEE. V lost 4 bases, J lost 2 bases, and 6 bases stayed unmatched. This CDR3 has 14 residues. The CDR3 protein is CASSPYRGAYEQYF. DNA of the CDR3: TGTGCCAGCAGCCCCTACCGGGGGGCCTACGAGCAGTACTTC.

The DNA of the CDR3 is TGTGCCAGCAGCTGGGGGACTAGCGGGTACTTCTTGGAGCAGTTCTTC. It translates to CASSWGTSGYFLEQFF. The chain couples TRBV11-1 to TRBJ2-1, with 12 nucleotides matching TRBD2. The germline V gene encodes CDR1 SGHAT and CDR2 FQDESV (reference sequence). Losses at the gene ends were 4 bases for V and 10 bases for J; bases not matched to a gene: 11. This CDR3 contains 16 residues.

The rearrangement uses TRBV6-1 and TRBJ2-6; the D is unclear. Per the germline V gene, CDR1 is MNHNS and CDR2 is SASEGT. The CDR3 is 13 amino acids. V was pared by 10 bases and J by 0 bases, with 7 bases between. The CDR3 here is CATESSGANVLTF. CDR3 DNA: TGTGCCACCGAAAGCTCTGGGGCCAACGTCCTGACTTTC.

The rearrangement uses TRBV14 and TRBJ1-3, with D hard to call. Germline assignment: CDR1 SGHDN and CDR2 FVKESK. V lost 2 bases and J 0 bases, leaving 14 bases between the germline ends. The CDR3 runs to 17 residues. CDR3 residues: CASSQIGLAASGNTIYF. The CDR3 DNA follows: TGTGCCAGCAGCCAAATAGGGTTGGCCGCCTCTGGAAACACCATATATTTT.

The CDR3 loop is CASSPGNNQPQHF. The CDR3 DNA is TGTGCCAGCTCACCAGGGAACAATCAGCCCCAGCATTTT. V is TRBV18 and J is TRBJ1-5; the D is unclear. The V end lost 2 bases, the J end lost 3 bases, and 5 bases lay between the germline ends. Germline V gene sequence: CDR1 KGHSH, CDR2 LQKENI. The CDR3 is 13 residues long.

This clone was detected only once. The chain carries TRBV6-5 and TRBJ2-7; D is unresolved. The CDR3 runs to 14 residues. The germline CDR1 and CDR2 sequences are MNHEY and SVGAGI. Trimming cost V 6 bases and J 2 bases, with 14 bases left between them. The CDR3 bases are TGTGCCAGCAGCTCCAGTTTTGGGGCCTACGAGCAGTACTTC. This gives the protein CASSSSFGAYEQYF.